Included here is one T cell receptor beta chain sequence, with context. The data stem from a study of T cells after yellow fever vaccination. Across the whole study: Any fraction with a low cell number was prepared using SMART-Seq v4 Ultra Low Input.

They built TCR cDNA with 5'RACE template switching, a step that put in a universal primer site and UMIs. TCRdb itself ran the 5' RACE reads through MiXCR, one entry per CDR3 protein. The sample has 400,000 to 450,000 distinct CDR3 sequences, approximately 19% seen once. Sequenced here: PBMCs, sampled before the yellow fever booster vaccination. This receptor was obtained from a man aged 18 to 30 who received the YFV17D yellow fever vaccine.

The CDR3 protein is CSVALQGEGEQYF. The CDR3 DNA sequence: TGCAGCGTTGCCTTGCAGGGAGAGGGCGAGCAGTACTTC. This chain links TRBV29-1 with TRBJ2-7; either TRBD1 or TRBD2 may fit D (5 bases each). The V end lost 4 bases, the J end lost 6 bases, and 16 bases lay between the germline ends. Germline CDR1 reads SQVTM; CDR2 reads ANQGSEA. The CDR3 length is 13 residues.